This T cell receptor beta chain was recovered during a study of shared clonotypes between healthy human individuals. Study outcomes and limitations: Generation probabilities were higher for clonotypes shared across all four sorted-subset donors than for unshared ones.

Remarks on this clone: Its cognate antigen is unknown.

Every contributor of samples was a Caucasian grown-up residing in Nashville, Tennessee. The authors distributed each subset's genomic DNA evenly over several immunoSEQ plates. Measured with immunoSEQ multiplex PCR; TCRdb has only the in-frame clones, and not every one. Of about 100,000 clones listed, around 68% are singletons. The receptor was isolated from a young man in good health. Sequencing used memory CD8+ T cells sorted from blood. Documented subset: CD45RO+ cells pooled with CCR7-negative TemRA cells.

The CDR3 region is CASRRQSGGKETQYF. CDR3 DNA sequence: TGTGCCAGCAGACGACAGAGCGGGGGTAAAGAGACCCAGTACTTC. The chain uses TRBV7-2 and TRBJ2-5, with 8 bases identical to TRBD2. Losses at the gene ends were 6 bases for V and 3 bases for J; bases not matched to a gene: 9. In germline, CDR1 is SGHTA, CDR2 FQGNSA. The CDR3 covers 15 residues.